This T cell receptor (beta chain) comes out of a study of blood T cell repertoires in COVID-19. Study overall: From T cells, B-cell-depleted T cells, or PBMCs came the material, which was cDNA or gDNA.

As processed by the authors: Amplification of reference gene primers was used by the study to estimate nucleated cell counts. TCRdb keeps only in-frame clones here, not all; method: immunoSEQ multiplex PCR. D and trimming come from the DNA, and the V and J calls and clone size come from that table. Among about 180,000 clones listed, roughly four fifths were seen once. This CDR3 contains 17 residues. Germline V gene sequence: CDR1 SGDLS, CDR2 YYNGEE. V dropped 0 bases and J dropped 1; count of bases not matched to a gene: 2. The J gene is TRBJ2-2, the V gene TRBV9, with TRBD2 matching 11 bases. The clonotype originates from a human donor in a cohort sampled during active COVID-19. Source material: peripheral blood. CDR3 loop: CASSVGGTSGNTGELFF. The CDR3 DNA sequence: TGTGCCAGCAGCGTAGGGGGGACTAGCGGGAACACCGGGGAGCTGTTTTTT.